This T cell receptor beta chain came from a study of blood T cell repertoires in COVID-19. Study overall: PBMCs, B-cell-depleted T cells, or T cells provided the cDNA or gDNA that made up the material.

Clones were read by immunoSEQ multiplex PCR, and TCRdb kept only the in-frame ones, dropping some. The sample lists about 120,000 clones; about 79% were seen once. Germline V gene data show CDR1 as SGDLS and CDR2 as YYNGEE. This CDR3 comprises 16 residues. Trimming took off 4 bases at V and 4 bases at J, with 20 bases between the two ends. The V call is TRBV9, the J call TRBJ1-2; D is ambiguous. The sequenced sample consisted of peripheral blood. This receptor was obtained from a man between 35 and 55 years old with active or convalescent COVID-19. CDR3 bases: TGTGCCAGCAGCCCCCCATCGGCCCGGGTGGGCTATGGCTACACCTTC. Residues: CASSPPSARVGYGYTF.